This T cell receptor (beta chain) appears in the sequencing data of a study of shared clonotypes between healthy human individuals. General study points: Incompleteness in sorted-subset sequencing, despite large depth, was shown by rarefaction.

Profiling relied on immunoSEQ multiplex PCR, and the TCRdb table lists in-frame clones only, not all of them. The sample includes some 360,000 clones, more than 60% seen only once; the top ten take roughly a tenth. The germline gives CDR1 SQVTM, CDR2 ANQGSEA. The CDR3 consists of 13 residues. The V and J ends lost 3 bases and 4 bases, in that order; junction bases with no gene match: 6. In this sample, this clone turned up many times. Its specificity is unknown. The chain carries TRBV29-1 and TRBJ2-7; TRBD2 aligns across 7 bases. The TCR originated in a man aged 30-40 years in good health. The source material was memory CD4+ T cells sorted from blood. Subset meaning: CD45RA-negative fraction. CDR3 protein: CSVDGGSRYEQYF. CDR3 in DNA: TGCAGCGTTGATGGCGGGAGTAGGTACGAGCAGTACTTC.